This T cell receptor beta chain was found in a study of radiation and T cells in renal cell carcinoma. Time point here: blood 4 weeks post-SBRT, at nephrectomy. Treatment in this sample: 15 Gy SBRT to primary tumor, nephrectomy 4 weeks later. Nephrectomy followed 15 Gy stereotactic body radiation by 4 weeks. The V and J ends lost 3 bases and 4 bases respectively, with 7 bases between them. CDR3 length: 13 residues. Germline values: CDR1 LNHDA, CDR2 SQIVND (reference sequence). Some clones are missing from TCRdb's copy, which holds only in-frame ones; the method was immunoSEQ multiplex PCR. The data contain 65,000 or so clones, approximately 80% of them singletons.

This specimen consisted of blood, obtained from a patient whose treatment included radiotherapy and nephrectomy. This chain joins TRBV19 and TRBJ1-5; TRBD1 is a possible D gene (6 bases). The source of this sequence is a man in his sixties with renal cell carcinoma. CDR3 in amino acids: CASSMGANQPQHF. CDR3 nucleotide sequence: TGTGCCAGTAGTATGGGGGCTAATCAGCCCCAGCATTTT. Filled out from reference TRBV19 and TRBJ1-5, the complete variable domain reads DGGITQSPKYLFRKEGQNVTLSCEQNLNHDAMYWYRQDPGQGLRLIYYSQIVNDFQKGDIAEGYSVSREKKESFPLTVTSAQKNPTAFYLCASSMGANQPQHFGDGTRLSIL.